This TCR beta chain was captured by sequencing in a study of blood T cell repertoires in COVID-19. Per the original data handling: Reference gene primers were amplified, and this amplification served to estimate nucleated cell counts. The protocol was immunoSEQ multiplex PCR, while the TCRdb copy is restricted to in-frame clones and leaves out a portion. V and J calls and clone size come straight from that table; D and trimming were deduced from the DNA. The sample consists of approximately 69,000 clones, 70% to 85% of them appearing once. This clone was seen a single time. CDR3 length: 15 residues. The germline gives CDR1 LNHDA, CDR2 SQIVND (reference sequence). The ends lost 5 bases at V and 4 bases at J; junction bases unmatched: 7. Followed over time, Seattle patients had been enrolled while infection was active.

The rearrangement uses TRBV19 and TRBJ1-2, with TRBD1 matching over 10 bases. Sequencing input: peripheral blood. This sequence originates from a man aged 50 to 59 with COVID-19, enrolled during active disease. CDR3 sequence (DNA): TGTGCCAGTAGTCGACAGGGGGCCGGGGTCTATGGCTACACCTTC. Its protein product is CASSRQGAGVYGYTF.